This T cell receptor beta chain was identified during a study of blood T cell repertoires in COVID-19. The protocol was immunoSEQ multiplex PCR, while the TCRdb copy is restricted to in-frame clones and leaves out a portion. This sample has 150,000 to 200,000 clones, with approximately 84% found just once. Participants' reported clinical history set cohort assignment. The sequencing input was PBMCs or T cells enriched from blood (not recorded which). This receptor was obtained from a man aged 50-59 years who had recovered from COVID-19.

The CDR3 DNA is TGTGCCAGCAGCTTGGTGGACAGGAGAACAGATACGCAGTATTTT. Protein product: CASSLVDRRTDTQYF. This chain uses TRBV5-4 with TRBJ2-3, with 7 positions matching TRBD1. The CDR3 consists of 15 residues. Germline values: CDR1 SGHNT, CDR2 YYREEE (reference sequence). The trim removed 0 bases at V and 3 bases at J, leaving 4 bases unmatched.